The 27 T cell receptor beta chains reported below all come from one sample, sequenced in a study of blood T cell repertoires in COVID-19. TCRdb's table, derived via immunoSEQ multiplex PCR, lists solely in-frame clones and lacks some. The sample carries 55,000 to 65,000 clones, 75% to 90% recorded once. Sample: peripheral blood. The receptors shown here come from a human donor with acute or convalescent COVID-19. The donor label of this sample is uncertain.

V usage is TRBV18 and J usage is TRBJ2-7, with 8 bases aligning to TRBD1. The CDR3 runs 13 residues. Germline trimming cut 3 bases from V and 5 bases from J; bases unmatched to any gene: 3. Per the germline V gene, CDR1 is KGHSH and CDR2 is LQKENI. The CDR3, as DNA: TGTGCCAGCTCACCGGACAGGGCCAACGAGCAGTACGTC. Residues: CASSPDRANEQYV.

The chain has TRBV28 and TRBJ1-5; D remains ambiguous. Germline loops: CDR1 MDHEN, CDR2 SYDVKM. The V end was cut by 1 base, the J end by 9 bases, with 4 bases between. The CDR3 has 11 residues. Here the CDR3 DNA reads TGTGCCAGCAGTTTATCGCGGCCCCAGCATTTT. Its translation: CASSLSRPQHF.

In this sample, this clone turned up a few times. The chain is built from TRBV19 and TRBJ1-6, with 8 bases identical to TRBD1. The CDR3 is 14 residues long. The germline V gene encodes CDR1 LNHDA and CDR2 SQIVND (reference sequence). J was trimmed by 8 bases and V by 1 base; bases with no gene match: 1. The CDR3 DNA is TGTGCCAGTAGTATAGCAGGGGGCGATTCACCCCTCCACTTT. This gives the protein CASSIAGGDSPLHF.

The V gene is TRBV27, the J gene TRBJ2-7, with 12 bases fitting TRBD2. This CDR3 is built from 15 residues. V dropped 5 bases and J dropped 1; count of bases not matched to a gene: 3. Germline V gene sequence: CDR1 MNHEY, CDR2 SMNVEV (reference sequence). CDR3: CASSNLAGGSYEQYF. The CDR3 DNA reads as TGTGCCAGCAGTAATCTAGCGGGAGGGTCCTACGAGCAGTACTTC.

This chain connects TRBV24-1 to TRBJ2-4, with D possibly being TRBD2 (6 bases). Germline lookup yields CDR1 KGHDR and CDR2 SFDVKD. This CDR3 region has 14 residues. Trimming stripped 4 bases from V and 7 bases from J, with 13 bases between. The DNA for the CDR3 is TGTGCCACCAGTGAAAGGGCGGAGGGTAACATTCAGTACTTC. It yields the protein CATSERAEGNIQYF.

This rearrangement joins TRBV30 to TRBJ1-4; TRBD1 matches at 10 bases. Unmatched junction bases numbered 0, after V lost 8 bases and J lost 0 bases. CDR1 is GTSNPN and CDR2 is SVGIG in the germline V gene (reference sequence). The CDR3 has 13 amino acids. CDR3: CAGTGATNEKLFF. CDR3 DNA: TGTGCCGGGACAGGGGCAACTAATGAAAAACTGTTTTTT.

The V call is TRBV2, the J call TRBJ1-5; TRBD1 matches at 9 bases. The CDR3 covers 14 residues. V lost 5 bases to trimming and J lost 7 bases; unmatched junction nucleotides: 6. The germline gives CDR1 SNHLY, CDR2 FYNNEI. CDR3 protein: CASSWDREGQPQHF. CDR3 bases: TGTGCCAGCAGTTGGGACAGGGAAGGGCAGCCCCAGCATTTT.

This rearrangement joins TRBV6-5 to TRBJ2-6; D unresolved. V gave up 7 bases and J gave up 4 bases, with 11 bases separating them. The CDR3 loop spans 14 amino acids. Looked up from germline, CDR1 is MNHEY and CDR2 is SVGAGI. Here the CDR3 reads CASMSGAGANVLTF. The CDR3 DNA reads TGTGCCAGCATGTCTGGAGCCGGGGCCAACGTCCTGACTTTC.

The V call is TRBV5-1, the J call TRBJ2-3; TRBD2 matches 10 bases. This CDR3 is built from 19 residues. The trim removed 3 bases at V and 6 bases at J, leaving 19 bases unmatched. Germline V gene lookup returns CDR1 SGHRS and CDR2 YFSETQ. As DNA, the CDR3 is TGCGCCAGCAGCTCGGACCCGGGGAGAGCTAGCGGGAGTGGGGATACGCAGTATTTT. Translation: CASSSDPGRASGSGDTQYF.

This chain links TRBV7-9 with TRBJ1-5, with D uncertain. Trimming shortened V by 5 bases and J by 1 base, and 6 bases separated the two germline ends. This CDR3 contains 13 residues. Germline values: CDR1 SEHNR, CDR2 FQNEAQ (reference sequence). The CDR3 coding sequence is TGTGCCAGCAGCGGCGGAAGCAATCAGCCCCAGCATTTT. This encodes CASSGGSNQPQHF.

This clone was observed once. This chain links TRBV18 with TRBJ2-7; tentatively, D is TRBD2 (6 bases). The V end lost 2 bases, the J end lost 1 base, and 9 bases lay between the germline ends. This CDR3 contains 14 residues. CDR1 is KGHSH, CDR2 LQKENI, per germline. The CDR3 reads CASSPGGSSYEQYV. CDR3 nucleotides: TGTGCCAGCTCACCAGGAGGGTCTTCCTACGAGCAGTACGTC.

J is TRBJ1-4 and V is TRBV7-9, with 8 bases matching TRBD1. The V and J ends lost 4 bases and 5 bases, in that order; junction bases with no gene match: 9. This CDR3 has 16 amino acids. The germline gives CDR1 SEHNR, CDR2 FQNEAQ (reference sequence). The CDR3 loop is CASSSLSGTGNEKLFF. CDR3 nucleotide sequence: TGTGCCAGCAGCTCGCTGTCCGGGACAGGCAATGAAAAACTGTTTTTT.

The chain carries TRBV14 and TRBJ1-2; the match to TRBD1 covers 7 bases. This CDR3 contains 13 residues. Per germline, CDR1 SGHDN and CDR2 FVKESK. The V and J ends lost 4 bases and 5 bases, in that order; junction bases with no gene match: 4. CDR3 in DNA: TGTGCCAGCAGCCCGGACAGGACTTATGGCTACACCTTC. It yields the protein CASSPDRTYGYTF.

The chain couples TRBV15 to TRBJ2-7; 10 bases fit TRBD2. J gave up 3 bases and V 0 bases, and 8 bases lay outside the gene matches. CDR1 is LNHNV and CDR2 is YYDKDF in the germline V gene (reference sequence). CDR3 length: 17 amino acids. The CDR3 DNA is TGTGCCACCAGCAGAGAGGTATTAGCGGGGGGCATCTACGAGCAGTACGTC. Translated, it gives CATSREVLAGGIYEQYV.

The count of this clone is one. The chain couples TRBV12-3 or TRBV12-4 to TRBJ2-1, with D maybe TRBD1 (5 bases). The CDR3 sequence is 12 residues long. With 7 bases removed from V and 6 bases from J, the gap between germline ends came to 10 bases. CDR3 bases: TGTGCCAGCACCTCTCAGGGCAATGAGCAGTTCTTC. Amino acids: CASTSQGNEQFF.

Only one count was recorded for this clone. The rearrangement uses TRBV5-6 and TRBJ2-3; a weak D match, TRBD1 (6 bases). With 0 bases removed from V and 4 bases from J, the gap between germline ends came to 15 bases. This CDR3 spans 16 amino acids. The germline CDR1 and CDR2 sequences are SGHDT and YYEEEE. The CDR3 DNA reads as TGTGCCAGCAGCTTGGGTTGGGCAGGGGACCCAGATACGCAGTATTTT. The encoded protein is CASSLGWAGDPDTQYF.

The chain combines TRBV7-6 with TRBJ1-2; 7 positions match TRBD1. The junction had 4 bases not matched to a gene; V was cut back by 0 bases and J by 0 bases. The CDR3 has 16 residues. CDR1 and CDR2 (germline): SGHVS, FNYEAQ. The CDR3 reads CASSLAPGTANYGYTF. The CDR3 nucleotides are TGTGCCAGCAGCTTAGCTCCCGGGACAGCTAACTATGGCTACACCTTC.

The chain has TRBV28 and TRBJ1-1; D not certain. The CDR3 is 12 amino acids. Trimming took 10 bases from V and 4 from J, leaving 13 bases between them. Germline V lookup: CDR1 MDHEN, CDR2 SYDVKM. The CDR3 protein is CAITESGTEAFF. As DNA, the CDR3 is TGTGCCATCACCGAGAGTGGCACTGAAGCTTTCTTT.

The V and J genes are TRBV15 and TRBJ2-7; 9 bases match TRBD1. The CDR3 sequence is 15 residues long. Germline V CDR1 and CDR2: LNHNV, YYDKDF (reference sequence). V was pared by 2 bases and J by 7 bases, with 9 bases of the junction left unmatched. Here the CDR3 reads CATSRLFGTGTEQYF. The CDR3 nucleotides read TGTGCCACCAGCAGACTCTTTGGGACAGGGACTGAGCAGTACTTC.

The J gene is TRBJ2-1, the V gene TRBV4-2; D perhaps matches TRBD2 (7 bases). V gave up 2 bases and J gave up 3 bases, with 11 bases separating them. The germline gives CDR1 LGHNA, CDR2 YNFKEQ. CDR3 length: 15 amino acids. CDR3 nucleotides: TGTGCCAGCAGCCAAAGGGGGGGAAACTACAATGAGCAGTTCTTC. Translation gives CASSQRGGNYNEQFF.

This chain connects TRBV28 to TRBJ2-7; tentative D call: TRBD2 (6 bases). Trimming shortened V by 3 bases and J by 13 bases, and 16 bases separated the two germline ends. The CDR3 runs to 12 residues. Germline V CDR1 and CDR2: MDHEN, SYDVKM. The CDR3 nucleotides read TGTGCCAGCAGTTTTGTAGGCGGGGACTTATACTTC. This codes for CASSFVGGDLYF.

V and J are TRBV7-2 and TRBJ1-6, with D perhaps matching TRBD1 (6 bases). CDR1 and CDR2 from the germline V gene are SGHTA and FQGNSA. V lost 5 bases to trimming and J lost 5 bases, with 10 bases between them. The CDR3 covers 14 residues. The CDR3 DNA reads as TGTGCCAGCAGCAAACAGGGAAATAATTCACCCCTCCACTTT. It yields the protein CASSKQGNNSPLHF. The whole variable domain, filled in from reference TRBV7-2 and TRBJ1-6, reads GAGVSQSPSNKVTEKGKDVELRCDPISGHTALYWYRQSLGQGLEFLIYFQGNSAPDKSGLPSDRFSAERTGGSVSTLTIQRTQQEDSAVYLCASSKQGNNSPLHFGNGTRLTVT.

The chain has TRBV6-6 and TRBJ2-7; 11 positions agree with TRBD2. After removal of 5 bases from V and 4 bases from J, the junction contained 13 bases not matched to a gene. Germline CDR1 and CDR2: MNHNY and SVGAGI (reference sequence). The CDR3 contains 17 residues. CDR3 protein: CASSGSPGASGRYEQYF. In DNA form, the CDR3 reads TGTGCCAGCAGTGGATCCCCCGGGGCTAGCGGGAGGTACGAGCAGTACTTC.

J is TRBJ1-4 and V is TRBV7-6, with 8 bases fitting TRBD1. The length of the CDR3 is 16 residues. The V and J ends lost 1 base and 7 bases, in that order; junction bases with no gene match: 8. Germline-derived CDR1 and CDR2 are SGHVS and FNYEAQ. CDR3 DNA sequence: TGTGCCAGCAGCTTAGTTGCTGGACAGGGAGGTGAAAAACTGTTTTTT. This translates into CASSLVAGQGGEKLFF.

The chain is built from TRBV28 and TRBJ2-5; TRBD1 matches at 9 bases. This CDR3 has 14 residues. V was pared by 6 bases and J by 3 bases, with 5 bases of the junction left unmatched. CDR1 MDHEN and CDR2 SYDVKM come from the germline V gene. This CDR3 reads CASSRRTGEETQYF. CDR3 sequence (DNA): TGTGCCAGCAGCCGGCGGACAGGGGAAGAGACCCAGTACTTC.

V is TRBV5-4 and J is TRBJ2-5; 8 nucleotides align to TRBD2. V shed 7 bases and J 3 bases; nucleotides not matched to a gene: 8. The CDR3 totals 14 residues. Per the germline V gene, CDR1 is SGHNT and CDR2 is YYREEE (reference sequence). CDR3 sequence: CASAGGGVEETQYF. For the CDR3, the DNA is TGTGCCAGCGCGGGGGGAGGGGTCGAAGAGACCCAGTACTTC.

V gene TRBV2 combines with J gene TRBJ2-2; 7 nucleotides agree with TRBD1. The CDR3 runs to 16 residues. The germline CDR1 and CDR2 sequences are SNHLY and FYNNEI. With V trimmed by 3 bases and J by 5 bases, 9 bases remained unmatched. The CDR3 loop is CASSDPRTGWTGELFF. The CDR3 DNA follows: TGTGCCAGCAGTGACCCCAGGACAGGTTGGACCGGGGAGCTGTTTTTT.